Sequencing of this T cell receptor beta chain was carried out in a study of T cells in localized non-small cell lung cancer. This CDR3 spans 16 amino acids. The germline V gene encodes CDR1 MNHGY and CDR2 SAAAGT. V dropped 0 bases and J dropped 5; count of bases not matched to a gene: 7. Data came from immunoSEQ multiplex PCR; TCRdb stores just in-frame clones and leaves some out. The data contain 1,500 to 2,000 clones, approximately 22% of them singletons. This clone showed up just a few times. The input for sequencing was normal lung tissue next to the tumor, taken before any cancer treatment. The receptor was derived from a woman aged 35 to 70 with stage I lung adenocarcinoma. The V call is TRBV6-8, the J call TRBJ2-7; 10 bases agree with TRBD2. CDR3 region: CASSYSTLAGYNEQYF. The CDR3 coding sequence is TGTGCCAGCAGTTACTCGACACTAGCGGGGTATAACGAGCAGTACTTC.